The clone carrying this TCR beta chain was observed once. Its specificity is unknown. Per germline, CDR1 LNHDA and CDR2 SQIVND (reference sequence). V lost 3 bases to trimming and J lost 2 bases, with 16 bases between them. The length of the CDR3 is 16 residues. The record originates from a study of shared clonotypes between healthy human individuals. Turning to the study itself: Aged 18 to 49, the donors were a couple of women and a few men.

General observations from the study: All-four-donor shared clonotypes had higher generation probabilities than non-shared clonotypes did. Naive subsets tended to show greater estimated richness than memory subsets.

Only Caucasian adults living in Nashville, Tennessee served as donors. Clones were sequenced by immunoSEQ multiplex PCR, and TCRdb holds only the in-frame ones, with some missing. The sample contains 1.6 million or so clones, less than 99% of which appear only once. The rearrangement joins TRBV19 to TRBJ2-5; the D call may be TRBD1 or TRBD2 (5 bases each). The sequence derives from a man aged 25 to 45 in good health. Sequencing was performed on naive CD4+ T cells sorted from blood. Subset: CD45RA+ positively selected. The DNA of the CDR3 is TGTGCCAGTAGTATTATCGGGGCTACGGGGCAAGAGACCCAGTACTTC. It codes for CASSIIGATGQETQYF.